This note documents a single TCR beta chain sequence. Its antigen has not been determined. Nothing much larger sits one base from this clone, and base qualities are not available. The sample is drawn from a study of coeliac disease (dated by TCRdb to the early 2020s). About the full investigation: Because high-resolution HLA typing was not available, biased TRBV7-2 usage was queried as a proof of principle. Next-generation sequencing of rearranged TRB and TRG CDR3 regions was applied to small intestinal lymphocyte fractions from coeliac and non-coeliac patients. The goal was to describe the TR repertoires of small intestinal T cells in active coeliac disease, in refractory type I coeliac disease, and in coeliac disease treated with a gluten-free diet. TRB sequencing was successfully performed on samples from around 29 subjects, among which about two dozen paired bulk unsorted intraepithelial and lamina propria cell samples were included. A total of 30 patients were included in the full study, of whom around 22 had serologically confirmed coeliac disease and 8 were controls with non-small intestinal disorders. What the study reported, not specific to this receptor: Published gliadin-specific TRB sequences turned up in about 45% of the 18 coeliac lamina propria samples, compared with only 1 of 6 controls. Cross-contamination between compartments was possible, because separating intraepithelial cells from lamina propria cells did not produce high-purity fractions. Compared with controls, active coeliac intraepithelial and lamina propria samples had TRB and TRG repertoires of lower clonality, which suggests that diverse T cells were recruited. The approach was considered by the authors to be unsuitable for unbiased detection of gliadin-specific T cells, as gliadin-specific T cells are scarce and rarely shared between patients. TRB repertoires were largely private; most amino acid sequences were unique to one sample, and V-gene usage did not differ significantly by disease group.

From the cysteine up to the phenylalanine, the CDR3 has a length of 15 residues. Only CDR3 DNA is held: 45 bases, read in frame from base 1. Taken from the germline V gene (reference sequence), the CDR1 and CDR2 loops are LNHDA and SQIVND. The germline V end is reduced by 3 bases and the J end by 5 bases; junction bases left unmatched: 7. Aliquots of roughly 530,000 cells were frozen in DMSO/FBS in liquid nitrogen, and a single aliquot per fraction was used for sequencing. Every one of the 30 study patients had an endoscopy and a small intestinal biopsy. Lamina propria cells were released by collagenase digestion of the biopsy tissue remaining after intraepithelial cell isolation. Genomic DNA was extracted from frozen unsorted cell fractions using the Qiagen DNeasy blood extraction kit. The library was prepared using the immunoSEQ multiplex PCR assay. The TR loci underwent multiplexed PCR amplification, with J gene segments targeted by reverse primers and V gene segments targeted by forward primers. The amplified CDR3 regions were sequenced using the Illumina HiSeq System. The original methods were these. Closely related reads were merged by a nearest-neighbour algorithm to remove PCR and sequencing errors and to collapse the data into unique sequences. Repertoires were summarised by clonality and by T cell density, defined as TR molecules per amount of genomic DNA input. CDR3 amino acid sequences present in at least 80% of unsorted samples were defined as public TRs and were then tested for differential abundance between coeliac and control samples. Each lamina propria sample was queried against a list of some 220 published gliadin-specific TRB sequences. Disease-group differences in clonality and density were tested with Kruskal-Wallis tests followed by Dunn post-tests. TCRdb carries this immuneACCESS record with in-frame sequences only. Its versions omit some clonotypes, under half of them owing to an unresolved V gene in the studies checked, with the rest unexplained. V and J calls plus clone size are reproduced from that table; the DNA served to infer D and trimming. In this sample the table shows 4,000 to 4,500 clones, 64% of which occur a single time. Of the sample, around 20% falls within the top ten clones.

The rearrangement combines TRBV19 with TRBJ2-1; 7 middle bases align to TRBD2. The receptor was isolated from a woman younger than 45 without celiac disease. Sequencing was done on a sample of lymphocytes from the gut lamina propria. The cell subset or site label on this specimen signifies: lamina propria cell (LPC) fraction of small intestinal biopsy. The DNA sequence is given as TGTGCCAGTAGTATCATCAGCGGGGCCAACAATGAGCAGTTCTTC. Translated, this gives CASSIISGANNEQFF. Here the CDR3 is joined to the reference TRBV19 and TRBJ2-1 genes, and the full variable domain is: DGGITQSPKYLFRKEGQNVTLSCEQNLNHDAMYWYRQDPGQGLRLIYYSQIVNDFQKGDIAEGYSVSREKKESFPLTVTSAQKNPTAFYLCASSIISGANNEQFFGPGTRLTVL.